This is a list of T cell receptor beta chains from one sample in a study of cytomegalovirus exposure and HLA in healthy donors. TCRdb's copy holds only in-frame clones and misses some; the assay was immunoSEQ multiplex PCR. The sample holds 150,000 to 200,000 clones, more than 85% seen once. Material: PBMCs. The receptor source for this set is a woman between 18 and 30 years old in good health and CMV-seronegative. CDR3s include the opening cysteine and the closing phenylalanine or tryptophan. The order of the fields is V gene, CDR3 length, CDR3 protein.

V: TRBV23-1; length: 16; CDR3: CASSRPGQISNQPQHF
V: TRBV28; length: 16; CDR3: CASKLTGNGASGGYTF
V: TRBV25-1; length: 14; CDR3: CASRQVGFYNEQFF
V: TRBV7-2; length: 14; CDR3: CASSAGTVGNTIYF
V: TRBV2; length: 14; CDR3: CASSGGAGWGTQYF
V: TRBV7-9; length: 15; CDR3: CASSTPGLAGNEQFF
V: TRBV6-5; length: 16; CDR3: CASSYSIAGGHNEQFF
V: TRBV7-8; length: 13; CDR3: CASSLDPNQPQHF
V: TRBV5-1; length: 14; CDR3: CASSLEGGGYEQYF
V: TRBV5-1; length: 16; CDR3: CASSLGDRGRAYEQYF
V: TRBV27; length: 13; CDR3: CASSPLSAGELFF
V: TRBV7-9; length: 13; CDR3: CASSVGTGYGYTF
V: TRBV18; length: 13; CDR3: CASSPGLAHEQYF
V: TRBV5-1; length: 13; CDR3: CASSFDRLKGYTF
V: TRBV2; length: 14; CDR3: CASSLGGPADTQYF
V: TRBV6-1; length: 16; CDR3: CASSAVGQYDNQPQHF
V: TRBV6-4; length: 14; CDR3: CASSSGTGNEKLFF
V: TRBV4-1; length: 11; CDR3: CASSQGSTQYF
V: TRBV19; length: 11; CDR3: CASRAGPEQYF
V: TRBV19; length: 17; CDR3: CASSITASGGAAGELFF
V: TRBV19; length: 14; CDR3: CASSIVAAYNEQFF
V: TRBV29-1; length: 14; CDR3: CSVVRQGYTDTQYF
V: TRBV7-9; length: 15; CDR3: CASSPGTLTQETQYF
V: TRBV5-5; length: 18; CDR3: CASSRAILAGGNTGELFF
V: TRBV10-2; length: 14; CDR3: CASKGLADTDTQYF
V: TRBV5-1; length: 15; CDR3: CASFPNRERHHEQFF
V: TRBV30; length: 13; CDR3: CAWSRGRTEKLFF
V: TRBV27; length: 18; CDR3: CASSFLAGGPRGTDTQYF
V: TRBV13; length: 16; CDR3: CASSSFLAGEYNEQFF
V: TRBV4-2; length: 17; CDR3: CASSQPSRAGNRNEQFF
V: TRBV2; length: 12; CDR3: CASGKGGDEQYF
V: TRBV5-4; length: 15; CDR3: CASSLSGRKTYEQYF
V: TRBV5-4; length: 13; CDR3: CASSWSGNTEAFF
V: TRBV5-6; length: 16; CDR3: CASSALLAGVYNEQFF
V: TRBV7-2; length: 13; CDR3: CASNLAGGDEQFF
V: TRBV7-8; length: 15; CDR3: CASSLLAGGRETQYF
V: TRBV5-1; length: 18; CDR3: CASSYQLAGEVITGELFF
V: TRBV30; length: 13; CDR3: CAWSFGENYGYTF
V: TRBV5-1; length: 14; CDR3: CASTPDRGGYGYTF
V: TRBV2; length: 19; CDR3: CASSGPPAGGLTHTDTQYF
V: TRBV4-1; length: 17; CDR3: CASSQVVGHASYNEQFF
V: TRBV29-1; length: 12; CDR3: CSSRRNQETQYF
V: TRBV30; length: 13; CDR3: CAWSVGQSYEQYF
V: TRBV5-1; length: 14; CDR3: CASSPTGVNTEAFF
V: TRBV12-2; length: 16; CDR3: CASRLVAGQGANGYTF
V: TRBV29-1; length: 11; CDR3: CSVALYSEAFF
V: TRBV9; length: 17; CDR3: CASSGDPFGVAKNIQYF
V: TRBV5-5; length: 15; CDR3: CASSWPGDYQETQYF